Detailed here is one TCR beta chain. Its antigen is unidentified. This record comes from a study of cytotoxic CD8 clonotypes in ibrutinib-treated CLL. This CDR3 region has 14 residues. The J segment lost 4 bases and the V segment lost 5 bases, leaving 3 bases of the junction unmatched. Germline loops: CDR1 ENHRY, CDR2 SYGVKD. PBMCs that had been cryopreserved were the source of about 2 micrograms of genomic DNA for TCR beta libraries. Depth targeted 1 in 200,000 to 1 in 1 million T cells, averaging 10x coverage per clonotype. Method: immunoSEQ multiplex PCR; TCRdb's copy keeps in-frame clones and lacks some. The repertoire holds approximately 160,000 clones, with around nine tenths as singletons. Points from the study as a whole: Clonotypes that were public were uncommon, and they contracted or stayed stable on treatment.

This sequence originates from a human donor with chronic lymphocytic leukemia. This rearrangement joins TRBV10-3 to TRBJ1-1, with 11 bases matching TRBD1. The specimen was PBMCs, collected at disease progression, from a patient treated with ibrutinib. The CDR3: CAISLDRGRTEAFF. The CDR3 DNA follows: TGTGCCATCAGTCTGGACAGGGGGCGCACTGAAGCTTTCTTT.